Below, one TCR beta chain is given with its context. The antigen remains unidentified. Use of 60 Vbeta and 13 Jbeta primers characterized the PCR. Sequencing was performed with immunoSEQ multiplex PCR; in TCRdb, only in-frame clones are kept and a portion is missing. The repertoire holds approximately 220,000 clones, with more than 65% as singletons. Trimming stripped 7 bases from V and 5 bases from J, with 14 bases between. This CDR3 contains 13 residues. Looked up from germline, CDR1 is MNHNY and CDR2 is SVGAGI (reference sequence). This entry belongs to a study of cytomegalovirus exposure and HLA in healthy donors. Study-wide findings and caveats: Listed as cytomegalovirus-associated were roughly 180 TCR beta chains. For presence/absence analyses, sequencing depth was assumed to be roughly uniform across donors. After further analysis at a later stage, under 20,000 TCR beta sequences were associated with HLA alleles at 0.05 false discovery rate.

The genes are TRBV6-6 and TRBJ1-1; D possibly corresponds to TRBD1 (5 bases). The sequence was collected from a man aged 18 to 29 in good health and CMV-seronegative. Sequenced input: PBMCs. The CDR3 sequence: CASMGRDRTEAFF. The CDR3 DNA follows: TGTGCCAGCATGGGCAGGGATAGGACTGAAGCTTTCTTT.